A selection of T cell receptor beta chains follows, all from one sample in a study of identical twins. TCRdb recomputed calls from the 5' RACE reads with MiXCR, one row per CDR3 protein. This table has 1.5 million to 2 million distinct CDR3 sequences, under 35% appearing once. The source material was cord blood. The receptors come from a newborn girl in good health. Each CDR3 is given without its conserved first and last residue.

J gene | V gene | CDR3 protein
TRBJ2-5 | TRBV6-1 | ASSEHGVKETQY
TRBJ2-7 | TRBV20-1 | GARDLGRLSYEQY
TRBJ2-5 | TRBV3-1 | AGSQGGKTQY
TRBJ2-1 | TRBV29-1 | SVGGGSAYNEQF
TRBJ1-2 | TRBV20-1 | SARDKLPYGYT
TRBJ2-3 | TRBV7-8 | ASSLVRTGTASTDTQY
TRBJ2-7 | TRBV7-4 | ASSPWTSCDEQY
TRBJ2-1 | TRBV6-5 | ASSYSRGAYEQF
TRBJ2-1 | TRBV20-1 | SAARDLAWGDIETQF
TRBJ1-2 | TRBV5-1 | ASSLPGRNRYGYT
TRBJ2-3 | TRBV3-1 | ASSQLPGGVTDTQY
TRBJ2-1 | TRBV9 | ASSVGGRATNEQF
TRBJ2-3 | TRBV11-2 | ASSHDPDTQY
TRBJ1-1 | TRBV9 | ASSVPTDVNTEAF
TRBJ2-1 | TRBV20-1 | SARESGRRNNEQF
TRBJ2-7 | TRBV28 | ASSPATRHYEQY
TRBJ2-7 | TRBV20-1 | SARPPRTASSYEQY
TRBJ2-7 | TRBV28 | ASRADLGSGYEQY
TRBJ2-7 | TRBV3-1 | ASSQVPSSEQY
TRBJ2-1 | TRBV20-1 | SAGLAGVRSYNEQF
TRBJ2-2 | TRBV20-1 | SASRKLGVVGELF
TRBJ2-5 | TRBV7-2 | ASTHLTSGETQY
TRBJ1-2 | TRBV7-2 | ASSLVGGFVQGYT
TRBJ2-3 | TRBV29-1 | SVERLALGQALTDTQY
TRBJ2-1 | TRBV20-1 | SAVGTSGSNEQF
TRBJ2-3 | TRBV20-1 | SARDMGLAGADTQY
TRBJ2-3 | TRBV7-2 | ASSFRSSGTDTQY